The T cell receptor beta chain under discussion was sequenced for a study of naive and memory T cell subsets. Four PCR rounds used nested alpha and beta constant region primers plus the SP2 primer. Blood and skin TCR RNA was reverse transcribed with alpha and beta constant primers. TCRdb re-analysed the 5' RACE reads in MiXCR, keeping a single row per CDR3 protein. The sample lists tens of thousands of distinct CDR3 sequences, 5.5% to 8.5% occurring once. This clonotype has a handful of counts. Its target is unknown. V shed 5 bases and J shed 4 bases, with 8 bases lying between them. The CDR3 is made up of 13 amino acids. The V gene's germline CDR1 is MGHRA and CDR2 YSYEKL. A UMI-containing oligonucleotide was joined by 3' ligation to the TCR cDNA template. RNA was extracted from 2.5 ml of whole blood of healthy adults. Unsorted total RNA, roughly 1 to 1,100 ng, was DNase treated before reverse transcription.

Regarding the study as a whole: Potentially, T cell activation and differentiation skew this RNA-based measurement.

This rearrangement joins TRBV4-1 to TRBJ2-2, with D hard to call. The TCR originated in a male donor in good health. For the CDR3, the DNA is TGCGCCAGCAGCTTGGGGTCCACCGGGGAGCTGTTTTTT. Translation gives CASSLGSTGELFF.